This T cell receptor beta chain came from a study of blood T cell repertoires in COVID-19. For the study at large: Samples came from the United States, Italy and Spain, spanning acute and convalescent COVID-19. T cells, B-cell-depleted T cells, or PBMCs provided the cDNA or gDNA that served as material.

In the authors' workflow: Nucleated cell counts were estimated from reference gene primer amplification. Profiling relied on immunoSEQ multiplex PCR, and the TCRdb table lists in-frame clones only, not all of them. V and J calls and clone size are as listed in that table; D and trimming were resolved from the DNA. Of around 150,000 clones in the sample, about 89% were seen once. Germline loops: CDR1 MGHRA, CDR2 YSYEKL. The CDR3 loop spans 17 amino acids. The junction had 9 bases not matched to a gene; V was cut back by 6 bases and J by 4 bases. The receptor was isolated from a man aged 50-60 years with active COVID-19. The sample consisted of peripheral blood. The chain employs TRBV4-1 and TRBJ2-2, with 12 bases lining up with TRBD2. CDR3 in DNA: TGCGCCAGCAGACGACTAGCGGGGGCCTCGGGCACCGGGGAGCTGTTTTTT. Its protein product is CASRRLAGASGTGELFF.